The 30 T cell receptor beta chains reported below all come from one sample, sequenced in a study of shared clonotypes between healthy human individuals. The method was immunoSEQ multiplex PCR; TCRdb's version includes in-frame clones alone and lacks a portion of them. This table holds roughly 700,000 clones, about 74% found once. Material: memory CD4+ T cells sorted from blood. Described subset: CD45RA-negative fraction. The receptor set was obtained from a woman in her thirties in good health.

Points on this clone: This CDR3 is also generated by other DNA sequences in the sample. The J gene is TRBJ2-7, the V gene TRBV28, with 7 positions matching TRBD1. The CDR3 contains 12 residues. The V gene end was trimmed by 5 bases and the J gene end by 4 bases; junction bases not matched to a gene: 2. CDR1 is MDHEN, CDR2 SYDVKM, per germline. The CDR3 bases are TGTGCCAGCAGTACGACAGGGTACGAGCAGTACTTC. Its protein product is CASSTTGYEQYF. Complete variable domain (other parts from reference TRBV28 and TRBJ2-7): DVKVTQSSRYLVKRTGEKVFLECVQDMDHENMFWYRQDPGLGLRLIYFSYDVKMKEKGDIPEGYSVSREKKERFSLILESASTNQTSMYLCASSTTGYEQYFGPGTRLTVT.

V gene TRBV19 combines with J gene TRBJ1-5, with D possibly TRBD1 on 6 matching bases. The germline V and J ends were trimmed by 6 bases and 2 bases, with 14 bases remaining between them. Germline CDR1 is LNHDA and CDR2 is SQIVND (reference sequence). This CDR3 region has 15 residues. CDR3 sequence reads: CASRWGAGGNQPQHF. The CDR3 bases are TGTGCCAGTAGGTGGGGGGCCGGAGGCAATCAGCCCCAGCATTTT.

This clone was counted ten times or more. Other DNA variants within this sample encode the same CDR3. In DNA form, the CDR3 reads TGTGCCAGCAGAAGGGACTTCTCCTCCTACGAGCAGTACTTC. Protein: CASRRDFSSYEQYF. V gene TRBV6-5 combines with J gene TRBJ2-7, with D perhaps TRBD2 (6 bases). The germline V and J ends were trimmed by 6 bases and 0 bases, with 12 bases remaining between them. Germline V CDR1 and CDR2: MNHEY, SVGAGI. This CDR3 region has 14 residues.

The chain combines TRBV11-2 with TRBJ2-3; D call uncertain. This CDR3 spans 13 amino acids. Trimming took off 4 bases at V and 9 bases at J, with 14 bases between the two ends. In germline, CDR1 is SGHAT, CDR2 FQNNGV. CDR3 region: CASSSRTLRTQYF. CDR3 DNA sequence: TGTGCCAGCAGCTCCAGGACCCTCCGGACGCAGTATTTT.

This clone came up a few times. The chain is built from TRBV5-8 and TRBJ1-5; D ambiguous. CDR1 SGHTS and CDR2 YDEGEE come from the germline V gene. Trimming left V 0 bases short and J 1 base short, with 8 bases between. The CDR3 contains 15 residues. The CDR3 loop is CASSLEGMSNQPQHF. CDR3 bases: TGTGCCAGCAGCTTGGAGGGAATGAGCAATCAGCCCCAGCATTTT. Based on the CDR3 plus reference TRBV5-8 and TRBJ1-5, the full variable domain is EAGVTQSPTHLIKTRGQQATLRCSPISGHTSVYWYQQALGLGLQFLLWYDEGEERNRGNFPPRFSGRQFPNYSSELNVNALELEDSALYLCASSLEGMSNQPQHFGDGTRLSIL.

V gene TRBV28 combines with J gene TRBJ1-2, with D perhaps matching TRBD1 (5 bases). The CDR3 is made up of 14 amino acids. Trimming stripped 7 bases from V and 8 bases from J, with 20 bases between. CDR1 and CDR2 from the germline V gene are MDHEN and SYDVKM. CDR3 DNA: TGTGCCAGCACAGTCGGGGGAAGGCAAGGAGGCTACACCTTC. Encoded protein: CASTVGGRQGGYTF.

This clone was detected a few times. The V gene is TRBV10-3, the J gene TRBJ1-1; D is unclear. This CDR3 has 12 amino acids. The V and J ends lost 3 bases and 5 bases respectively, with 7 bases between them. Germline V lookup: CDR1 ENHRY, CDR2 SYGVKD. Here the CDR3 reads CAISDPGTEAFF. CDR3 sequence (DNA): TGTGCCATCAGTGATCCGGGGACTGAAGCTTTCTTT.

The chain uses TRBV10-3 and TRBJ2-1, with 7 bases identical to TRBD2. V shed 7 bases, J shed 5 bases, and the junction held 8 bases outside the gene matches. In germline, CDR1 is ENHRY, CDR2 SYGVKD. The CDR3 extends over 14 amino acids. CDR3 bases: TGTGCCATCACAGGGACTACCTCTAACAATGAGCAGTTCTTC. This sequence encodes CAITGTTSNNEQFF.

The chain recombines TRBV30 with TRBJ2-1; TRBD2 matches at 8 bases. Germline lookup yields CDR1 GTSNPN and CDR2 SVGIG (reference sequence). The CDR3 consists of 16 residues. The J segment lost 2 bases and the V segment lost 7 bases, leaving 13 bases of the junction unmatched. Here the CDR3 reads CASTSGSGKAYNEQFF. The CDR3 bases are TGTGCCTCGACAAGTGGTAGCGGGAAAGCCTACAATGAGCAGTTCTTC.

The chain combines TRBV5-1 with TRBJ2-5; TRBD2 is a possible D gene (5 bases). The V gene lost 4 bases and the J gene lost 5 bases, with 6 bases spanning the gap. The CDR3 is 11 residues long. The germline gives CDR1 SGHRS, CDR2 YFSETQ. The CDR3 here is CASSGGETQYF. The DNA for the CDR3 is TGCGCCAGCAGCGGCGGGGAGACCCAGTACTTC.

The CDR3 DNA reads TGCGCCAGCAGCTTGCTGGATACGCAGTATTTT. It yields the protein CASSLLDTQYF. This sequence joins TRBV5-1 and TRBJ2-3; D not resolved. Looked up from germline, CDR1 is SGHRS and CDR2 is YFSETQ. Trimming took off 1 base at V and 6 bases at J, with 3 bases between the two ends. This CDR3 is built from 11 residues.

The CDR3 DNA follows: TGTGCCAGCTCACCAAGTTCCGAGCAGTTCTTC. Amino acids: CASSPSSEQFF. The gene calls are TRBV18 and TRBJ2-1; no clear D. Between the trimmed V and J ends, which lost 2 bases and 10 bases, there was a span of 6 bases. The CDR3 is made up of 11 amino acids. The germline gives CDR1 KGHSH, CDR2 LQKENI. The full variable domain, with the rest looked up from reference TRBV18 and TRBJ2-1, is NAGVMQNPRHLVRRRGQEARLRCSPMKGHSHVYWYRQLPEEGLKFMVYLQKENIIDESGMPKERFSAEFPKEGPSILRIQQVVRGDSAAYFCASSPSSEQFFGPGTRLTVL.

The rearrangement links TRBV2 to TRBJ1-2; TRBD1 agrees at 12 bases. This CDR3 has 15 residues. The junction had 5 bases not matched to a gene; V was cut back by 1 base and J by 8 bases. From germline, CDR1 is SNHLY and CDR2 FYNNEI. The CDR3 sequence is CASSEGGTGGLGYTF. CDR3 DNA: TGTGCCAGCAGTGAAGGGGGGACAGGGGGCTTAGGCTACACCTTC. Looking up the rest from reference TRBV2 and TRBJ1-2 gives the full variable domain: EPEVTQTPSHQVTQMGQEVILRCVPISNHLYFYWYRQILGQKVEFLVSFYNNEISEKSEIFDDQFSVERPDGSNFTLKIRSTKLEDSAMYFCASSEGGTGGLGYTFGSGTRLTVV.

This clone was detected many times. The CDR3 bases are TGTGCCAGTACCCTTGGATCGGGGGCGGATACGCAGTATTTT. It translates to CASTLGSGADTQYF. The gene calls are TRBV19 and TRBJ2-3; D is tentatively TRBD1 or TRBD2 (6 bases each). Germline CDR1 is LNHDA and CDR2 is SQIVND (reference sequence). This CDR3 has 14 amino acids. Trimming stripped 7 bases from V and 6 bases from J, with 17 bases between.

The CDR3 here is CASSFVRRVDTDTQYF. In DNA, the CDR3 is TGTGCCAGCAGCTTCGTACGTCGGGTCGACACAGATACGCAGTATTTT. The chain uses TRBV11-2 and TRBJ2-3, with no clear D. The CDR3 consists of 16 residues. CDR1 is SGHAT and CDR2 is FQNNGV in the germline V gene. Trimming took off 3 bases at V and 2 bases at J, with 15 bases between the two ends.

In its sample, this clone was seen once. The chain uses TRBV6-5 and TRBJ2-7; D is possibly TRBD1 (6 bases). The ends were cut back, 8 bases at V and 2 bases at J, with 16 bases in the middle. Germline CDR1 and CDR2: MNHEY and SVGAGI. The CDR3 is 14 residues long. The CDR3 protein is CASGLSQGPYEQYF. For the CDR3, the DNA is TGTGCCAGCGGTCTCTCACAGGGTCCCTACGAGCAGTACTTC.

In nucleotides, the CDR3 is TGTGCCAGCTCGGACAACCAAAACCTGAACACTGAAGCTTTCTTT. Its protein product is CASSDNQNLNTEAFF. The chain uses TRBV18 and TRBJ1-1, with D possibly being TRBD1 (5 bases). CDR1 and CDR2 (germline): KGHSH, LQKENI. V lost 6 bases and J 0 bases, leaving 14 bases between the germline ends. The CDR3 runs to 15 residues.

CDR3 coding DNA: TGTGCCAGCAGTTTAAGGCAGTTCACAGATACGCAGTATTTT. This sequence encodes CASSLRQFTDTQYF. The V and J genes are TRBV27 and TRBJ2-3; no definite D call. Germline CDR1 is MNHEY and CDR2 is SMNVEV (reference sequence). The CDR3 runs to 14 residues. Trimming left V 2 bases short and J 2 bases short, with 8 bases between.

In this sample, this clone turned up many times. The V gene is TRBV9, the J gene TRBJ2-7, with 11 bases that match TRBD2. Germline CDR1 SGDLS, CDR2 YYNGEE. This CDR3 has 15 amino acids. V shed 3 bases, J shed 1 base, and the junction held 3 bases outside the gene matches. The CDR3 here is CASSAGLAASYEQYF. In nucleotides, the CDR3 is TGTGCCAGCAGCGCGGGACTAGCGGCATCCTACGAGCAGTACTTC.

The chain employs TRBV5-4 and TRBJ2-1; D gene unclear. CDR3 length: 16 residues. Germline V CDR1 and CDR2: SGHNT, YYREEE (reference sequence). Trimming removed 0 bases at V and 6 bases at J, with 16 bases between. CDR3 in amino acids: CASSLAASNGRNEQFF. CDR3 DNA: TGTGCCAGCAGCTTGGCCGCATCTAACGGTCGCAATGAGCAGTTCTTC. Together with reference TRBV5-4 and TRBJ2-1, the CDR3 gives the full variable domain: ETGVTQSPTHLIKTRGQQVTLRCSSQSGHNTVSWYQQALGQGPQFIFQYYREEENGRGNFPPRFSGLQFPNYSSELNVNALELDDSALYLCASSLAASNGRNEQFFGPGTRLTVL.

The V and J genes are TRBV28 and TRBJ2-7; D possibly matches TRBD1 or TRBD2 (6 bases each). The CDR3 is 12 residues long. Trimming left V 3 bases short and J 7 bases short, with 10 bases between. Germline V gene data show CDR1 as MDHEN and CDR2 as SYDVKM. The CDR3 region is CASSFRRGEQYF. The DNA of the CDR3 is TGTGCCAGCAGTTTCAGGAGGGGGGAGCAGTACTTC.

The chain couples TRBV6-6 to TRBJ2-3, with 7 bases that match TRBD1. CDR1 and CDR2 from the germline V gene are MNHNY and SVGAGI (reference sequence). V shed 6 bases and J 2 bases; nucleotides not matched to a gene: 8. The CDR3 sequence is 15 residues long. CDR3 DNA: TGTGCCAGCAGGGGAACAGGGGTGAACACAGATACGCAGTATTTT. As protein: CASRGTGVNTDTQYF.

This clone occurred a few times. The chain combines TRBV6-4 with TRBJ1-2, with D unresolved. Trimming took off 3 bases at V and 8 bases at J, with 13 bases between the two ends. This CDR3 contains 13 residues. From germline, CDR1 is MRHNA and CDR2 SNTAGT. The DNA for the CDR3 is TGTGCCAGCAGTGAAATAGAGGGCGGCGGCTACACCTTC. The encoded protein is CASSEIEGGGYTF.

In regard to this clone: Other nucleotide sequences from this sample produce the same CDR3. This chain links TRBV11-2 with TRBJ2-3; D unresolved. This CDR3 has 15 residues. The ends were cut back, 1 base at V and 0 bases at J, with 8 bases in the middle. CDR1 is SGHAT and CDR2 is FQNNGV in the germline V gene. CDR3 DNA: TGTGCCAGCAGCTTAGGGCGGTCTAGCACAGATACGCAGTATTTT. Translating gives CASSLGRSSTDTQYF.

The chain has TRBV2 and TRBJ1-3; D uncertain. There are 14 residues in the CDR3. Germline CDR1 reads SNHLY; CDR2 reads FYNNEI. The germline V and J ends were trimmed by 8 bases and 4 bases, with 15 bases remaining between them. CDR3: CASGKGYGGNTIYF. CDR3 nucleotides: TGTGCCAGCGGCAAGGGCTACGGGGGAAACACCATATATTTT.

Concerning this clone: Additional DNA sequences in this sample encode the identical CDR3. This chain joins TRBV6-1 and TRBJ1-5; no definite D call. V gave up 7 bases and J gave up 0 bases, with 7 bases separating them. The CDR3 runs to 13 residues. From germline, CDR1 is MNHNS and CDR2 SASEGT. The CDR3 sequence is CASNLYSNQPQHF. The CDR3 nucleotides are TGTGCCAGCAATCTCTATAGCAATCAGCCCCAGCATTTT.

This clone appeared a single time. This sequence joins TRBV5-1 and TRBJ2-1, with 11 bases fitting TRBD2. The CDR3 runs 18 residues. Germline loops: CDR1 SGHRS, CDR2 YFSETQ. V was pared by 0 bases and J by 0 bases, with 5 bases of the junction left unmatched. CDR3 DNA: TGCGCCAGCAGCTTGGGGGTAGCGGGAGGGCCCTCCTACAATGAGCAGTTCTTC. As protein: CASSLGVAGGPSYNEQFF.

V usage is TRBV5-1 and J usage is TRBJ1-1; D ambiguous. The CDR3 extends over 13 amino acids. V was pared by 5 bases and J by 3 bases, with 11 bases between. From germline, CDR1 is SGHRS and CDR2 YFSETQ. The CDR3 DNA is TGCGCCAGCAGGGCCGGGGAGGACACTGAAGCTTTCTTT. It encodes CASRAGEDTEAFF. The complete variable domain, with remaining parts taken from reference TRBV5-1 and TRBJ1-1, reads KAGVTQTPRYLIKTRGQQVTLSCSPISGHRSVSWYQQTPGQGLQFLFEYFSETQRNKGNFPGRFSGRQFSNSRSEMNVSTLELGDSALYLCASRAGEDTEAFFGQGTRLTVV.

The gene calls are TRBV6-1 and TRBJ2-7; TRBD2 might be the D (5 bases). The V end was cut by 7 bases, the J end by 2 bases, with 15 bases between. This CDR3 has 14 amino acids. CDR1 MNHNS and CDR2 SASEGT come from the germline V gene. CDR3 sequence (DNA): TGTGCCAGCAAGTCGAGGGCGGCTCCCTACGAGCAGTACTTC. Translated, it gives CASKSRAAPYEQYF.

This sequence joins TRBV2 and TRBJ1-1; D uncertain. Germline CDR1 and CDR2: SNHLY and FYNNEI. This CDR3 comprises 13 residues. Trimming pared 3 bases from V and 5 bases from J, leaving 10 bases between. The CDR3 bases are TGTGCCAGCAGTGATTTAGGACTTACTGAAGCTTTCTTT. Its protein product is CASSDLGLTEAFF.